These 11 T cell receptor beta chains originate from one sample sequenced in a study of shared clonotypes between healthy human individuals. Clones were read by immunoSEQ multiplex PCR, and TCRdb kept only the in-frame ones, dropping some. The repertoire holds more than 2 million clones, with just over 90% as singletons. CD45RO-negative CD8 cells positively selected for CCR7 made up the naive population, which excluded terminally differentiated effector memory CD45RA+ cells. Specimen: naive CD8+ T cells from PBMCs. These receptor sequences come from a man between 18 and 29 years old in good health. Some clones in this sample may be carry-over from other donors' samples.

The chain joins TRBV5-1 to TRBJ2-7; 7 bases match TRBD2. In germline, CDR1 is SGHRS, CDR2 YFSETQ. Trimming cost V 7 bases and J 3 bases; bases outside gene matches: 13. This CDR3 contains 15 residues. CDR3 DNA sequence: TGCGCCAGCGGCGAGGCTAGCGGCCTTCTCTACGAGCAGTACTTC. Its translation is CASGEASGLLYEQYF.

A remark on this clone: The junction shows a germline mismatch at one end, possibly a read error. V is TRBV7-9 and J is TRBJ2-7, with D tentatively TRBD1 (6 bases). The CDR3 runs to 14 residues. CDR1 is SEHNR and CDR2 is FQNEAQ in the germline V gene (reference sequence). CDR3 bases: TGTGCCAGCAGCCTAGCCCCAGGGGTGGACGAGCAGTACTTC. It specifies CASSLAPGVDEQYF.

This chain links TRBV5-1 with TRBJ1-2, with a possible D match to TRBD1 (6 bases). This CDR3 spans 16 amino acids. The germline V gene has CDR1 SGHRS and CDR2 YFSETQ. Trimming removed 4 bases at V and 1 base at J, with 17 bases between. Here the CDR3 reads CASSHPRDTINYGYTF. The CDR3 bases are TGCGCCAGCAGCCACCCCCGGGACACGATTAACTATGGCTACACCTTC.

The V and J genes are TRBV6-5 and TRBJ1-5; no reliable D call. V was trimmed by 4 bases and J by 7 bases, leaving 11 bases between them. This CDR3 comprises 13 residues. Germline CDR1 reads MNHEY; CDR2 reads SVGAGI. This chain's CDR3 is CASSSGGLQPQHF. DNA for the CDR3: TGTGCCAGCAGTTCGGGTGGTTTGCAGCCCCAGCATTTT.

The chain uses TRBV6-5 and TRBJ2-7; 8 nucleotides match TRBD2. V shed 5 bases and J 5 bases; nucleotides not matched to a gene: 11. CDR3 length: 15 residues. Germline CDR1 MNHEY, CDR2 SVGAGI. The DNA of the CDR3 is TGTGCCAGCAGTCTTCGGGGGGGGCCGAGGAACGAGCAGTACTTC. It codes for CASSLRGGPRNEQYF.

The CDR3 is CASSVSEDRDQPYEQYF. As DNA, the CDR3 is TGTGCCAGCAGCGTATCAGAGGACCGGGACCAACCCTACGAGCAGTACTTC. The chain carries TRBV5-6 and TRBJ2-7; D could derive from TRBD1 or TRBD2 (5 bases each). In germline, CDR1 is SGHDT, CDR2 YYEEEE. The CDR3 is made up of 17 amino acids. Deletions cut 4 bases from V and 2 bases from J, with 22 bases between.

V is TRBV30 and J is TRBJ2-1, with TRBD2 matching 9 bases. CDR3 length: 15 amino acids. The trim removed 2 bases at V and 1 base at J, leaving 3 bases unmatched. Per germline, CDR1 GTSNPN and CDR2 SVGIG (reference sequence). The CDR3 DNA reads as TGTGCCTGGAGTTTAGCGGGAGCTTCCTACAATGAGCAGTTCTTC. This sequence encodes CAWSLAGASYNEQFF.

This clone showed up just once. The chain has TRBV7-9 and TRBJ2-3, with D perhaps matching TRBD1 (6 bases). The CDR3 spans 15 residues. Germline CDR1 SEHNR, CDR2 FQNEAQ (reference sequence). V was pared by 5 bases and J by 2 bases, with 14 bases between. CDR3 sequence reads: CASSHLRQATDTQYF. The CDR3 DNA reads as TGTGCCAGCAGCCACCTTCGACAGGCCACAGATACGCAGTATTTT.

CDR3 bases: TGTGCCAGCAGCCTCCGTGTCTACGAGCAGTACTTC. Protein sequence: CASSLRVYEQYF. The rearrangement links TRBV7-2 to TRBJ2-7; the D is unclear. The CDR3 spans 12 residues. Germline CDR1 and CDR2: SGHTA and FQGNSA. V lost 5 bases and J 3 bases, leaving 8 bases between the germline ends.

The rearrangement uses TRBV5-1 and TRBJ2-7; D is unclear. CDR3 length: 11 residues. The germline V and J ends were trimmed by 4 bases and 7 bases, with 9 bases remaining between them. CDR1 is SGHRS and CDR2 is YFSETQ in the germline V gene. The CDR3 nucleotides are TGCGCCAGCAGCATGGGATTTGAGCAGTACTTC. This codes for CASSMGFEQYF.

The chain joins TRBV5-6 to TRBJ2-7, with 7 bases matching TRBD2. The CDR3 spans 14 residues. V lost 3 bases and J lost 3; bases outside the gene matches: 6. Germline assignment: CDR1 SGHDT and CDR2 YYEEEE. The CDR3 region has the DNA TGTGCCAGCAGCTGGGGGGAGGGTGACTACGAGCAGTACTTC. Translated: CASSWGEGDYEQYF.